A single sample gave rise to the 10 T cell receptor beta chains below, sequenced in a study of post-analysis software for immune sequencing data (dated by TCRdb to about 2015). Paper-wide results and their limitations: A handful of TRBV segments, including TRBV5-6, TRBV5-1 and TRBV20-1, were significantly more frequent in patients than controls.

These receptors have no known antigen. Libraries were built with PCR. TCRdb shows the sequencer as Illumina HiSeq 2500. To reduce PCR and sequencing biases, unique molecular identifiers were incorporated into the TCR beta cDNA libraries. The raw public reads went through TCRdb reprocessing: fastp at Q25, MiXCR clone calling, in-frame beta chains kept. CDR3 protein duplicates are merged, each entry listing the most common genes and DNA. Recorded for this sample are about 570,000 distinct CDR3 sequences; roughly 34% of them occurred a single time. Jointly, the top ten make up about 6% of the sample. The sample comprised blood. The receptors derive from a girl aged 2 to 17 with multiple sclerosis.

This chain connects TRBV3-1 to TRBJ2-2; a weak D match, TRBD1 (6 bases). This CDR3 region has 16 residues. V lost 3 bases and J lost 4, with 15 bases in between. The germline CDR1 and CDR2 sequences are LGHDT and YNNKEL (reference sequence). The CDR3: CASSHSSTGGTGELFF. CDR3 sequence (DNA): TGTGCCAGCAGCCATTCTTCGACAGGAGGCACCGGGGAGCTGTTTTTT.

The chain uses TRBV5-1 and TRBJ1-4; TRBD1 might be the D (6 bases). CDR1 is SGHRS, CDR2 YFSETQ, per germline. The CDR3 consists of 16 residues. With 3 bases removed from V and 2 bases from J, the gap between germline ends came to 14 bases. In DNA form, the CDR3 reads TGCGCCAGCAGCTCCTCGGGGGCTGGGACTAATGAAAAACTGTTTTTT. Its protein product is CASSSSGAGTNEKLFF. The full variable domain, its missing parts supplied by reference TRBV5-1 and TRBJ1-4, is KAGVTQTPRYLIKTRGQQVTLSCSPISGHRSVSWYQQTPGQGLQFLFEYFSETQRNKGNFPGRFSGRQFSNSRSEMNVSTLELGDSALYLCASSSSGAGTNEKLFFGSGTQLSVL.

This clonotype has more than one count but fewer than ten. This chain connects TRBV4-2 to TRBJ2-1, with D hard to call. Germline CDR1 LGHNA, CDR2 YNFKEQ. This CDR3 has 13 amino acids. V lost 2 bases, J lost 8 bases, and 10 bases lay in between. This CDR3 is CASSQLQRDEQFF. The CDR3 nucleotides are TGTGCCAGCAGCCAACTCCAGCGCGATGAGCAGTTCTTC.

This clonotype was seen a handful of times. The chain employs TRBV6-5 and TRBJ1-1; 9 bases map to TRBD1. Germline V gives CDR1 MNHEY, CDR2 SVGAGI. The J segment lost 8 bases and the V segment lost 5 bases, leaving 3 bases of the junction unmatched. This CDR3 has 12 residues. CDR3 amino acids: CASSQGQGEAFF. CDR3 nucleotide sequence: TGTGCCAGCAGTCAGGGACAGGGAGAAGCTTTCTTT.

The chain uses TRBV24-1 and TRBJ2-1, with TRBD1 matching 7 bases. Germline values: CDR1 KGHDR, CDR2 SFDVKD. The CDR3 extends over 13 amino acids. V dropped 9 bases and J dropped 7; count of bases not matched to a gene: 8. CDR3 sequence (DNA): TGTGCCACCGAGAGGGGGCGCGGGAATGAGCAGTTCTTC. This sequence encodes CATERGRGNEQFF.

The chain combines TRBV24-1 with TRBJ1-5; D is unresolved. The germline V gene encodes CDR1 KGHDR and CDR2 SFDVKD. V lost 3 bases and J lost 0, with 11 bases in between. This CDR3 has 16 amino acids. The CDR3 region has the DNA TGTGCCACCAGTGATAGCGGAAGGTCTAGCAATCAGCCCCAGCATTTT. Its protein product is CATSDSGRSSNQPQHF.

This clonotype was observed a handful of times. The V gene is TRBV20-1, the J gene TRBJ1-1; D uncertain. Germline V gene sequence: CDR1 DFQATT, CDR2 SNEGSKA (reference sequence). The CDR3 loop spans 12 amino acids. V dropped 5 bases and J dropped 4 bases, with 11 bases sitting between them. The CDR3 spells CSAFSPSTEAFF. The CDR3 coding sequence is TGCAGTGCTTTTTCCCCCAGCACTGAAGCTTTCTTT.

The table lists this clonotype with a few counts. The chain employs TRBV10-2 and TRBJ2-3, with D possibly TRBD2 on 6 matching bases. With 6 bases removed from V and 6 bases from J, the gap between germline ends came to 13 bases. Germline-derived CDR1 and CDR2 are WSHSY and SAAADI. There are 13 residues in the CDR3. CDR3 sequence reads: CASRTEGMDTQYF. DNA for the CDR3: TGCGCCAGCAGGACGGAGGGGATGGATACGCAGTATTTT.

This clonotype was detected once. Germline and junction disagree at one end, which may indicate a read error. This chain links TRBV11-2 with TRBJ1-1; D not resolved. The CDR3 is 14 residues long. Germline CDR1 and CDR2: SGHAT and FQNNGV. The CDR3: CACSWVRPNTEAFF. CDR3 sequence (DNA): TGTGCCTGCAGCTGGGTAAGGCCAAACACTGAAGCTTTCTTT.

V and J are TRBV20-1 and TRBJ2-5, with unresolved D. Trimming cost V 3 bases and J 2 bases, with 10 bases left between them. The CDR3 runs 13 residues. Germline CDR1 DFQATT, CDR2 SNEGSKA (reference sequence). The CDR3 sequence: CSASRWGQETQYF. Written as DNA, the CDR3 is TGCAGTGCTAGTCGGTGGGGACAAGAGACCCAGTACTTC.